Each of the 30 T cell receptor beta chains below was sequenced from the same sample in a study of blood T cells in healthy people across ages. A sample-barcoded 5' primer and a J-beta primer mix were used in a second PCR of roughly 7 to 12 cycles. One entry per CDR3 protein, called by TCRdb with MiXCR from the 5' RACE reads. The repertoire holds approximately 1,100,000 distinct CDR3 sequences, with more than 35% as singletons. Material: blood. These receptors were obtained from a woman in her sixties in good health.

The table lists this clonotype with a few counts. The CDR3 protein is CASSDLGTRGDTQYF. For the CDR3, the DNA is TGTGCCAGCAGCGACTTAGGGACTAGGGGCGATACGCAGTATTTT. The chain combines TRBV2 with TRBJ2-3, with TRBD2 matching over 8 bases. V lost 6 bases, J lost 6 bases, and 11 bases stayed unmatched. This CDR3 is 15 amino acids long. Germline CDR1 SNHLY, CDR2 FYNNEI.

The chain links TRBV20-1 to TRBJ1-1; 7 bases match TRBD1. The V and J ends lost 5 bases and 1 base, in that order; junction bases with no gene match: 7. Germline V CDR1 and CDR2: DFQATT, SNEGSKA (reference sequence). The length of the CDR3 is 14 residues. CDR3 residues: CSAEGAQENTEAFF. The CDR3, as DNA: TGCAGTGCTGAGGGGGCCCAGGAGAACACTGAAGCTTTCTTT.

This clonotype turned up a few times. CDR3 sequence (DNA): TGCGCCAGCAGCTTGGGAGGAATGGTGGCAAACAATGAGCAGTTCTTC. Translation: CASSLGGMVANNEQFF. The V and J genes are TRBV5-1 and TRBJ2-1; D ambiguous. This CDR3 has 16 residues. CDR1 is SGHRS, CDR2 YFSETQ, per germline. Deletions cut 0 bases from V and 5 bases from J, with 15 bases between.

The chain couples TRBV28 to TRBJ2-5; the match to TRBD2 covers 8 bases. The CDR3 spans 17 residues. In germline, CDR1 is MDHEN, CDR2 SYDVKM. J gave up 3 bases and V 3 bases, and 12 bases lay outside the gene matches. DNA of the CDR3: TGTGCCAGCAGTTTTGGAGCCAGCGGGAGTCTGGAAGAGACCCAGTACTTC. Translated: CASSFGASGSLEETQYF.

The chain's CDR3 is CASSAQGTEAFF. CDR3 in DNA: TGTGCCAGCAGCGCCCAGGGAACTGAAGCTTTCTTT. V and J are TRBV9 and TRBJ1-1; D may be TRBD1 (5 bases). Trimming cost V 3 bases and J 5 bases, with 8 bases left between them. This CDR3 is 12 amino acids long. Germline CDR1 reads SGDLS; CDR2 reads YYNGEE.

The chain employs TRBV12-3 or TRBV12-4 and TRBJ2-4; 11 bases are shared with TRBD1. The J segment lost 8 bases and the V segment lost 1 base, leaving 4 bases of the junction unmatched. There are 15 residues in the CDR3. In DNA, the CDR3 is TGTGCCAGCAGTTTAGGGGGGACAGGGGGTGACATTCAGTACTTC. Its protein is CASSLGGTGGDIQYF.

This clonotype was counted only a few times. V is TRBV27 and J is TRBJ2-5, with unresolved D. The CDR3 consists of 14 residues. Trimming left V 0 bases short and J 0 bases short, with 5 bases between. The germline CDR1 and CDR2 sequences are MNHEY and SMNVEV (reference sequence). Written as DNA, the CDR3 is TGTGCCAGCAGTTTATCCCTGTACCAAGAGACCCAGTACTTC. Its translation: CASSLSLYQETQYF.

In this sample, this clonotype turned up a few times. The rearrangement uses TRBV7-2 and TRBJ2-3; D unresolved. Germline V gene lookup returns CDR1 SGHTA and CDR2 FQGNSA. The CDR3 totals 15 residues. Trimming pared 5 bases from V and 2 bases from J, leaving 14 bases between. The chain's CDR3 is CASSQRARSTDTQYF. In DNA, the CDR3 is TGTGCCAGCAGCCAGCGAGCCCGGTCCACAGATACGCAGTATTTT.

This clonotype came up a few times. The rearrangement uses TRBV20-1 and TRBJ2-1, with 7 nucleotides matching TRBD1. The CDR3 consists of 15 residues. J was trimmed by 0 bases and V by 5 bases; bases with no gene match: 7. Germline CDR1 and CDR2: DFQATT and SNEGSKA (reference sequence). DNA of the CDR3: TGCAGTGCTCCCCCAAGGGGGCTCTCCTACAATGAGCAGTTCTTC. It is translated as CSAPPRGLSYNEQFF.

This chain links TRBV11-1 with TRBJ2-1; D tentatively fits TRBD1 or TRBD2 (5 bases each). The ends were cut back, 5 bases at V and 7 bases at J, with 12 bases in the middle. CDR1 and CDR2 (germline): SGHAT, FQDESV (reference sequence). This CDR3 has 13 amino acids. The DNA for the CDR3 is TGTGCCAGCAGCCCCGGGGCAGGGAATGAGCAGTTCTTC. Encoded protein: CASSPGAGNEQFF.

The chain joins TRBV9 to TRBJ2-3; D gene ambiguous. The CDR3 is made up of 14 amino acids. Trimming removed 0 bases at V and 5 bases at J, with 10 bases between. The germline gives CDR1 SGDLS, CDR2 YYNGEE. The DNA of the CDR3 is TGTGCCAGCAGCGTAGACCCAGCTTTAGATACGCAGTATTTT. Translated, it gives CASSVDPALDTQYF.

Only a few counts were recorded for this clonotype. This chain connects TRBV18 to TRBJ2-4; the match to TRBD1 covers 8 bases. Trimming cost V 1 base and J 8 bases; bases outside gene matches: 4. CDR3 length equals 14 residues. CDR1 is KGHSH, CDR2 LQKENI, per germline. CDR3 loop: CASSPRTGMDIQYF. The CDR3 nucleotides are TGTGCCAGCTCACCACGGACAGGGATGGACATTCAGTACTTC. The full variable domain, in which reference TRBV18 and TRBJ2-4 provide the parts outside the CDR3, is NAGVMQNPRHLVRRRGQEARLRCSPMKGHSHVYWYRQLPEEGLKFMVYLQKENIIDESGMPKERFSAEFPKEGPSILRIQQVVRGDSAAYFCASSPRTGMDIQYFGAGTRLSVL.

This rearrangement joins TRBV9 to TRBJ1-4; the D is unclear. Germline V gene data show CDR1 as SGDLS and CDR2 as YYNGEE. Trimming took 0 bases from V and 0 from J, leaving 6 bases between them. The CDR3 contains 15 residues. The CDR3 region is CASSVGQTTNEKLFF. The CDR3, as DNA: TGTGCCAGCAGCGTAGGCCAGACAACTAATGAAAAACTGTTTTTT. The full variable domain, in which reference TRBV9 and TRBJ1-4 provide the parts outside the CDR3, is DSGVTQTPKHLITATGQRVTLRCSPRSGDLSVYWYQQSLDQGLQFLIQYYNGEERAKGNILERFSAQQFPDLHSELNLSSLELGDSALYFCASSVGQTTNEKLFFGSGTQLSVL.

This clonotype appeared once. The chain recombines TRBV6-1 with TRBJ2-1; 14 bases agree with TRBD2. The CDR3 has 17 amino acids. Germline V CDR1 and CDR2: MNHNS, SASEGT. V gave up 2 bases and J gave up 9 bases; unmatched junction bases: 9. CDR3 sequence reads: CASSESPGLAGVGEQFF. CDR3 sequence (DNA): TGTGCCAGCAGTGAAAGTCCGGGACTAGCGGGGGTGGGTGAGCAGTTCTTC.

This clonotype occurred a few times. V usage is TRBV28 and J usage is TRBJ1-1; no clear D gene. CDR1 is MDHEN, CDR2 SYDVKM, per germline. CDR3 size: 15 residues. Between the trimmed V and J ends, which lost 6 bases and 1 base, there was a span of 15 bases. This CDR3 is CASSDGSIPNTEAFF. As DNA, the CDR3 is TGTGCCAGCAGCGACGGGAGCATCCCGAACACTGAAGCTTTCTTT.

The gene calls are TRBV29-1 and TRBJ1-2, with D tentatively TRBD1 (5 bases). Looked up from germline, CDR1 is SQVTM and CDR2 is ANQGSEA. The ends were cut back, 7 bases at V and 4 bases at J, with 19 bases in the middle. The CDR3 runs to 14 residues. The CDR3 coding sequence is TGCAGCGCCCCAGGGACTGAGAGGGGCTATGGCTACACCTTC. Translated, it gives CSAPGTERGYGYTF. Looking up the rest from reference TRBV29-1 and TRBJ1-2 gives the full variable domain: SAVISQKPSRDICQRGTSLTIQCQVDSQVTMMFWYRQQPGQSLTLIATANQGSEATYESGFVIDKFPISRPNLTFSTLTVSNMSPEDSSIYLCSAPGTERGYGYTFGSGTRLTVV.

V is TRBV2 and J is TRBJ2-1; a possible D gene is TRBD2 (5 bases). CDR1 is SNHLY and CDR2 is FYNNEI in the germline V gene. This CDR3 spans 13 amino acids. Trimming removed 6 bases at V and 9 bases at J, with 15 bases between. This CDR3 is CASRLDSRVEQFF. Here the CDR3 DNA reads TGTGCCAGCAGGCTGGACTCCCGGGTTGAGCAGTTCTTC. Variable domain in full (rest from reference TRBV2 and TRBJ2-1): EPEVTQTPSHQVTQMGQEVILRCVPISNHLYFYWYRQILGQKVEFLVSFYNNEISEKSEIFDDQFSVERPDGSNFTLKIRSTKLEDSAMYFCASRLDSRVEQFFGPGTRLTVL.

This clonotype has just a few counts. This chain joins TRBV27 and TRBJ2-3, with TRBD2 matching over 7 bases. The CDR3 consists of 17 residues. V gave up 5 bases and J gave up 2 bases; unmatched junction bases: 13. Germline V gives CDR1 MNHEY, CDR2 SMNVEV (reference sequence). CDR3 sequence: CASSPRGWGGTTDTQYF. The CDR3 region has the DNA TGTGCCAGCAGTCCCCGTGGGTGGGGAGGGACCACAGATACGCAGTATTTT.

The CDR3 sequence: CSADPRLAGGNEQFF. For the CDR3, the DNA is TGCAGTGCTGACCCCCGACTAGCGGGAGGCAATGAGCAGTTCTTC. The chain couples TRBV20-1 to TRBJ2-1; 13 bases line up with TRBD2. V lost 5 bases to trimming and J lost 6 bases; unmatched junction nucleotides: 7. CDR3 size: 15 residues. Per germline, CDR1 DFQATT and CDR2 SNEGSKA (reference sequence).

This clonotype occurred a few times. The rearrangement joins TRBV11-2 to TRBJ2-5; D may be TRBD2 (6 bases). The V end lost 1 base, the J end lost 3 bases, and 12 bases lay between the germline ends. There are 15 residues in the CDR3. Germline CDR1 SGHAT, CDR2 FQNNGV. The CDR3 sequence is CASSLGVGGKETQYF. CDR3 bases: TGTGCCAGCAGCTTAGGAGTAGGCGGGAAAGAGACCCAGTACTTC.

V is TRBV6-5 and J is TRBJ1-1, with D unresolved. The CDR3 is 11 amino acids. Trimming removed 2 bases from V and 6 bases from J, with 4 bases in between. The germline CDR1 and CDR2 sequences are MNHEY and SVGAGI. The CDR3 bases are TGTGCCAGCAGTTACGGCGCTGAAGCTTTCTTT. Its protein is CASSYGAEAFF.

The J gene is TRBJ2-3, the V gene TRBV19; the D is unclear. CDR1 is LNHDA, CDR2 SQIVND, per germline (reference sequence). There are 13 residues in the CDR3. Trimming left V 5 bases short and J 4 bases short, with 10 bases between. Written as DNA, the CDR3 is TGTGCCAGTAGTCTCTTCCGGGCAGATACGCAGTATTTT. Its protein is CASSLFRADTQYF.

V gene TRBV5-4 combines with J gene TRBJ1-1, with unresolved D. The CDR3 consists of 16 residues. Germline V gives CDR1 SGHNT, CDR2 YYREEE (reference sequence). V was trimmed by 4 bases and J by 1 base, leaving 17 bases between them. CDR3 nucleotide sequence: TGTGCCAGCAGCCTAGAACCGGCGCGGGGGAACACTGAAGCTTTCTTT. It codes for CASSLEPARGNTEAFF.

The chain links TRBV3-1 to TRBJ2-1, with 7 bases identical to TRBD2. Germline values: CDR1 LGHDT, CDR2 YNNKEL (reference sequence). The CDR3 is 18 amino acids. The ends lost 2 bases at V and 2 bases at J; junction bases unmatched: 12. Here the CDR3 reads CASSQYSASGPPYNEQFF. The CDR3 nucleotides are TGTGCCAGCAGCCAATATTCGGCTAGCGGCCCTCCCTACAATGAGCAGTTCTTC.

The V gene is TRBV27, the J gene TRBJ2-1; 10 bases align to TRBD2. The CDR3 spans 16 residues. Per germline, CDR1 MNHEY and CDR2 SMNVEV (reference sequence). Trimming cost V 1 base and J 7 bases; bases outside gene matches: 7. The CDR3 sequence: CASSLWASGSPNEQFF. In DNA, the CDR3 is TGTGCCAGCAGTTTATGGGCTAGCGGGAGTCCGAATGAGCAGTTCTTC.

The chain couples TRBV30 to TRBJ2-1, with TRBD2 matching 10 bases. There are 14 residues in the CDR3. V lost 4 bases to trimming and J lost 5 bases; unmatched junction nucleotides: 5. Germline-derived CDR1 and CDR2 are GTSNPN and SVGIG (reference sequence). CDR3 sequence reads: CAWMGTSVNNEQFF. The CDR3 DNA is TGTGCCTGGATGGGGACTAGCGTTAACAATGAGCAGTTCTTC.

This CDR3 is CASSRQDGNEQYF. The CDR3 DNA follows: TGTGCCAGCAGCCGCCAGGACGGTAATGAGCAGTACTTC. V and J are TRBV6-4 and TRBJ2-7; no firm D call. Trimming took 6 bases from V and 7 from J, leaving 16 bases between them. CDR1 MRHNA and CDR2 SNTAGT come from the germline V gene. This CDR3 is 13 amino acids long.

This clonotype was picked up a small number of times. V gene TRBV12-5 combines with J gene TRBJ2-7; D is unclear. This CDR3 is 13 amino acids long. Germline loops: CDR1 LGHNT, CDR2 FRNRAP. Trimming cost V 3 bases and J 12 bases, with 18 bases left between them. CDR3 loop: CASGFSPVVIMYF. As DNA, the CDR3 is TGTGCTAGTGGTTTTAGCCCGGTGGTCATAATGTACTTC. Full variable domain (rest looked up from reference TRBV12-5 and TRBJ2-7): DARVTQTPRHKVTEMGQEVTMRCQPILGHNTVFWYRQTMMQGLELLAYFRNRAPLDDSGMPKDRFSAEMPDATLATLKIQPSEPRDSAVYFCASGFSPVVIMYFGPGTRLTVT.

In its sample, this clonotype was seen a few times. The chain joins TRBV7-8 to TRBJ1-1; no clear D. This CDR3 comprises 13 residues. Germline lookup yields CDR1 SGHVS and CDR2 FQNEAQ. V dropped 1 base and J dropped 10 bases, with 13 bases sitting between them. The CDR3: CASSLGYEKAAFF. Written as DNA, the CDR3 is TGTGCCAGCAGCTTAGGGTACGAAAAGGCAGCTTTCTTT.

This clonotype came up many times. The J gene is TRBJ2-7, the V gene TRBV28; tentatively, D is TRBD1 or TRBD2 (6 bases each). Germline CDR1 and CDR2: MDHEN and SYDVKM. The V end was cut by 10 bases, the J end by 6 bases, with 13 bases between. This CDR3 contains 11 residues. The CDR3 protein is CATRGAPEQYF. CDR3 DNA: TGTGCCACAAGGGGGGCGCCCGAGCAGTACTTC.